A single sample gave rise to the 29 T cell receptor beta chains below, sequenced in a study of regulatory T cells in long-lasting Graves disease. Construction of TCR beta libraries relied on iRepertoire HTBI primers and on Arm-PCR targeting CDR3 regions. TCRdb reprocessed the multiplex PCR reads via MiXCR and lists one record per CDR3 protein. The data hold 550,000 to 600,000 distinct CDR3 sequences, with around 15% observed a single time. The sample's time point: newly diagnosed GD, antithyroid drugs for less than 3 months. Researchers made the TCR library from RNA that was extracted from PBMCs. The sample was also linked to a second study, of T cells in Graves' hyperthyroidism and ophthalmopathy.

The source material was peripheral blood mononuclear cells (PBMCs), sampled at new diagnosis, from a patient treated with antithyroid drugs. These receptors were obtained from a man between 18 and 35 years old with Graves disease.

In this sample, this clonotype turned up a few times. The V call is TRBV2, the J call TRBJ1-1; possibly TRBD1 for D (5 bases). Trimming removed 11 bases at V and 5 bases at J, with 15 bases between. Germline CDR1 and CDR2: SNHLY and FYNNEI. The CDR3 covers 12 residues. CDR3 sequence (DNA): TGTGCCGTGTGGGGGGGGGGAACTGAAGCTTTCTTT. It codes for CAVWGGGTEAFF. Full variable domain (missing parts from reference TRBV2 and TRBJ1-1): EPEVTQTPSHQVTQMGQEVILRCVPISNHLYFYWYRQILGQKVEFLVSFYNNEISEKSEIFDDQFSVERPDGSNFTLKIRSTKLEDSAMYFCAVWGGGTEAFFGQGTRLTVV.

On this clonotype itself: This may come from a read error, since a much larger clone is one base off. In nucleotides, the CDR3 is TGTGCCAGCAGCCCGCTAGCGGGAAGCTACAGTGAGCAGTTCTTC. Its protein product is CASSPLAGSYSEQFF. V and J are TRBV7-2 and TRBJ2-1; 9 positions match TRBD2. The CDR3 loop spans 15 amino acids. Germline CDR1 and CDR2: SGHTA and FQGNSA.

This clonotype has more than one count but fewer than ten. The chain joins TRBV10-2 to TRBJ1-2, with TRBD1 matching over 8 bases. Per the germline V gene, CDR1 is WSHSY and CDR2 is SAAADI. The CDR3 totals 17 residues. Unmatched junction bases numbered 11, after V lost 4 bases and J lost 1 base. The CDR3 region has the DNA TGCGCCAGCAGTGGACCAACCGGGACAGGAGATAACTATGGCTACACCTTC. This sequence encodes CASSGPTGTGDNYGYTF.

To note about this clonotype: Mismatch with germline at one junction end may stem from a read error. This chain connects TRBV30 to TRBJ1-1; D possibly corresponds to TRBD1 (6 bases). CDR1 and CDR2 from the germline V gene are GTSNPN and SVGIG (reference sequence). This CDR3 region has 14 residues. CDR3 nucleotides: TGTGTCTGGAGTGTGGGCAGGGGTCGCACTGAAGCTTTCTTT. It encodes CVWSVGRGRTEAFF.

Concerning this clonotype itself: This may be a read error: a much more frequent sequence differs by one nucleotide. This sequence joins TRBV28 and TRBJ2-7; 8 bases agree with TRBD1. Germline CDR1 and CDR2: MDHEN and SYDVKM. With 5 bases clipped from V and 5 bases from J, the junction kept 17 bases outside the gene matches. This CDR3 spans 17 amino acids. For the CDR3, the DNA is TGTGCCAGCAGTCCCGCGCCTGACAGGGGCGGAGGCCACGAGCAGTACTTC. Protein product: CASSPAPDRGGGHEQYF.

The rearrangement links TRBV20-1 to TRBJ2-3; D call uncertain. The V end lost 1 base, the J end lost 0 bases, and 8 bases lay between the germline ends. CDR3 length: 14 residues. Germline CDR1 DFQATT, CDR2 SNEGSKA (reference sequence). CDR3 residues: CSARVAKSTDTQYF. DNA for the CDR3: TGCAGTGCTAGAGTTGCAAAGAGCACAGATACGCAGTATTTT.

This clonotype occurred many times. This chain uses TRBV20-1 with TRBJ2-1, with 8 bases identical to TRBD1. The trim removed 6 bases at V and 7 bases at J, leaving 8 bases unmatched. The V gene's germline CDR1 is DFQATT and CDR2 SNEGSKA (reference sequence). The CDR3 contains 13 residues. Written as DNA, the CDR3 is TGCAGTGCCTCCGTGGACAGGGCAAATGAGCAGTTCTTC. It specifies CSASVDRANEQFF.

A word on this clonotype: The junction departs from germline at one end; a sequencing error may be responsible. The rearrangement joins TRBV10-3 to TRBJ1-2; 7 bases match TRBD1. The CDR3 is 14 residues long. Germline values: CDR1 ENHRY, CDR2 SYGVKD. The CDR3 region is CASSGQVGQYGYTF. DNA for the CDR3: TGTGCCAGCAGTGGACAGGTTGGCCAATATGGCTACACCTTC.

This clonotype was observed a few times. V gene TRBV20-1 combines with J gene TRBJ1-2; D not certain. The ends were cut back, 0 bases at V and 8 bases at J, with 16 bases in the middle. Germline-derived CDR1 and CDR2 are DFQATT and SNEGSKA (reference sequence). This CDR3 region has 14 residues. The CDR3 sequence: CSARDSGGPEGYTF. The CDR3 nucleotides read TGCAGTGCTAGAGATTCGGGAGGGCCAGAAGGCTACACCTTC.

The chain employs TRBV6-4 and TRBJ1-2, with no clear D. The V end was cut by 5 bases, the J end by 4 bases, with 14 bases between. In germline, CDR1 is MRHNA, CDR2 SNTAGT. CDR3 length equals 14 residues. CDR3 sequence (DNA): TGTGCCAGCAGTAAGGATGGAAAGGCCTATGGCTACACCTTC. This gives the protein CASSKDGKAYGYTF.

At least ten counts were recorded for this clonotype. This chain links TRBV10-2 with TRBJ1-1; 7 nucleotides match TRBD1. This CDR3 is 13 amino acids long. V lost 6 bases to trimming and J lost 5 bases; unmatched junction nucleotides: 6. Germline V CDR1 and CDR2: WSHSY, SAAADI. Here the CDR3 DNA reads TGCGCCAGCAGGATGACAGGGCGGACTGAAGCTTTCTTT. Its protein is CASRMTGRTEAFF.

The sample holds a few counts of this clonotype. The chain carries TRBV5-1 and TRBJ2-7; D is perhaps TRBD1 (8 bases). This CDR3 comprises 14 residues. Germline V gives CDR1 SGHRS, CDR2 YFSETQ. V lost 4 bases, J lost 2 bases, and 13 bases lay in between. The CDR3 spells CASSGGDRPYEQYF. DNA of the CDR3: TGCGCCAGCAGCGGGGGGGACAGGCCCTACGAGCAGTACTTC.

With regard to this clonotype: This is likely a read error, given that the CDR3 carries no conserved phenylalanine or tryptophan at its end. The DNA is omitted, as the CDR3 cannot be located on it reliably, and the CDR3 follows TCRdb's listing. The rearrangement joins TRBV7-2 to TRBJ2-7; whether TRBD1, the table's D call, matches the DNA was not checked. The germline V gene has CDR1 SGHTA and CDR2 FQGNSA. Including both end residues, the CDR3 is 14 amino acids long. CDR3 residues: CASSLAAGFDERYS.

At least ten counts were recorded for this clonotype. The V gene is TRBV20-1, the J gene TRBJ2-1, with D possibly TRBD2 on 6 matching bases. CDR1 and CDR2 from the germline V gene are DFQATT and SNEGSKA (reference sequence). This CDR3 spans 16 amino acids. Trimming took 1 base from V and 5 from J, leaving 18 bases between them. CDR3 in amino acids: CSARGIAELGDNEQFF. The CDR3 DNA reads as TGCAGTGCTAGAGGCATAGCGGAGCTCGGGGACAATGAGCAGTTCTTC.

This clonotype was counted a few times. CDR3 bases: TGCGCCAGCAGCCCTCCCCCCGTGGCGGGCGGCTACACCTTC. Protein: CASSPPPVAGGYTF. The chain recombines TRBV4-1 with TRBJ1-2; D call uncertain. V was pared by 4 bases and J by 8 bases, with 17 bases between. The CDR3 is 14 residues long. The germline V gene has CDR1 MGHRA and CDR2 YSYEKL.

This clonotype appeared a few times. The chain recombines TRBV27 with TRBJ2-5; D is unclear. The CDR3 loop spans 15 amino acids. Trimming stripped 5 bases from V and 4 bases from J, with 17 bases between. Germline lookup yields CDR1 MNHEY and CDR2 SMNVEV (reference sequence). Written as DNA, the CDR3 is TGTGCCAGCAGTCAGTTCGACTCTCTAGGAGAGACCCAGTACTTC. This gives the protein CASSQFDSLGETQYF.

In this sample, this clonotype turned up many times. The chain recombines TRBV12-3 or TRBV12-4 with TRBJ1-1; no definite D call. This CDR3 is 17 amino acids long. The V end was cut by 7 bases, the J end by 1 base, with 22 bases between. The CDR3 protein is CASNPEYFGNPNTEAFF. The CDR3 DNA reads as TGTGCCAGCAACCCAGAGTATTTCGGGAACCCGAACACTGAAGCTTTCTTT.

In the case of this clonotype: A much larger clone differs by one base, so this may be a read error. J is TRBJ2-1 and V is TRBV11-3, with D possibly called TRBD1 or TRBD2 (6 bases each). CDR3 length: 14 residues. The V gene lost 1 base and the J gene lost 7 bases, with 11 bases spanning the gap. Germline values: CDR1 SGHNT, CDR2 YENEEA. As DNA, the CDR3 is TGTGCCAGCAGCTTAGGGGGGGCGTGGAATGAGCAGTTCTTC. Translated: CASSLGGAWNEQFF.

This clonotype was recorded at least ten times. In DNA form, the CDR3 reads TGTGCCAGCAGCTTTAGACTAGCGGGAGTTTACAATGAGCAGTTCTTC. Its translation is CASSFRLAGVYNEQFF. The J gene is TRBJ2-1, the V gene TRBV7-9; 12 nucleotides line up with TRBD2. The length of the CDR3 is 16 residues. The J segment lost 4 bases and the V segment lost 3 bases, leaving 4 bases of the junction unmatched. Germline V lookup: CDR1 SEHNR, CDR2 FQNEAQ (reference sequence).

Only a few counts were recorded for this clonotype. The chain has TRBV19 and TRBJ1-1; TRBD1 agrees at 8 bases. Germline CDR1 and CDR2: LNHDA and SQIVND (reference sequence). The CDR3 totals 15 residues. With 5 bases clipped from V and 2 bases from J, the junction kept 7 bases outside the gene matches. The CDR3 region is CASSPHRGGNTEAFF. CDR3 nucleotides: TGTGCCAGTAGTCCCCACAGGGGGGGCAACACTGAAGCTTTCTTT. The whole variable domain, remainder taken from reference TRBV19 and TRBJ1-1, is DGGITQSPKYLFRKEGQNVTLSCEQNLNHDAMYWYRQDPGQGLRLIYYSQIVNDFQKGDIAEGYSVSREKKESFPLTVTSAQKNPTAFYLCASSPHRGGNTEAFFGQGTRLTVV.

The chain has TRBV20-1 and TRBJ1-4, with TRBD1 matching over 8 bases. V dropped 5 bases and J dropped 8; count of bases not matched to a gene: 13. The length of the CDR3 is 15 residues. Germline loops: CDR1 DFQATT, CDR2 SNEGSKA (reference sequence). The CDR3 reads CSAGSLQGVLEKLFF. The CDR3 bases are TGCAGTGCTGGGAGCTTACAGGGGGTTCTAGAAAAACTGTTTTTT.

This clonotype has ten or more counts. The chain carries TRBV2 and TRBJ2-7; no definite D call. Germline V gives CDR1 SNHLY, CDR2 FYNNEI. The CDR3 covers 13 residues. V dropped 3 bases and J dropped 3 bases, with 9 bases sitting between them. This CDR3 is CASSESVFYEQYF. CDR3 nucleotide sequence: TGTGCCAGCAGTGAGTCAGTTTTCTACGAGCAGTACTTC.

This clonotype has a handful of counts. V gene TRBV10-3 combines with J gene TRBJ2-7, with 8 nucleotides matching TRBD2. The CDR3 is made up of 14 amino acids. After removal of 0 bases from V and 7 bases from J, the junction contained 5 bases not matched to a gene. CDR1 and CDR2 (germline): ENHRY, SYGVKD. The CDR3 loop reads CAISESSGRQEQYF. The DNA of the CDR3 is TGTGCCATCAGTGAGTCCAGCGGGAGACAGGAGCAGTACTTC.

This clonotype was picked up many times. This sequence joins TRBV20-1 and TRBJ2-7; no clear D. V lost 6 bases, J lost 4 bases, and 10 bases lay in between. The CDR3 runs to 11 residues. Germline loops: CDR1 DFQATT, CDR2 SNEGSKA (reference sequence). CDR3 bases: TGCAGTGCCAAACTTAAATACGAGCAGTACTTC. It encodes CSAKLKYEQYF.

This clonotype was recorded at least ten times. The chain links TRBV5-1 to TRBJ2-7; D not certain. Trimming took 2 bases from V and 0 from J, leaving 15 bases between them. The CDR3 sequence is 16 residues long. CDR1 SGHRS and CDR2 YFSETQ come from the germline V gene. The CDR3 is CASSFLGGANSYEQYF. The CDR3 DNA reads TGCGCCAGCAGCTTTCTTGGCGGAGCGAACTCCTACGAGCAGTACTTC.

This clonotype appeared many times. J is TRBJ2-1 and V is TRBV12-3 or TRBV12-4; 12 positions match TRBD2. This CDR3 has 15 residues. V lost 5 bases and J lost 6; bases outside the gene matches: 5. Here the CDR3 DNA reads TGTGCCAGCAGTCAGACTAGCGGGAGTGGCAATGAGCAGTTCTTC. This translates into CASSQTSGSGNEQFF.

A few counts support this clonotype. The chain links TRBV30 to TRBJ1-2; TRBD1 matches at 7 bases. The CDR3 length is 14 residues. Germline V lookup: CDR1 GTSNPN, CDR2 SVGIG (reference sequence). V shed 1 base, J shed 7 bases, and the junction held 9 bases outside the gene matches. The CDR3 loop reads CAWSGPTSGGGYTF. CDR3 coding DNA: TGTGCCTGGAGTGGCCCCACGTCAGGGGGTGGCTACACCTTC.

This clonotype showed up just a few times. The rearrangement joins TRBV9 to TRBJ2-1, with 7 bases that match TRBD2. The CDR3 consists of 15 residues. Germline V gene data show CDR1 as SGDLS and CDR2 as YYNGEE. V was pared by 6 bases and J by 2 bases, with 8 bases of the junction left unmatched. The CDR3 loop reads CASNPSGPTYNEQFF. The CDR3 coding sequence is TGTGCCAGCAACCCTAGCGGACCTACCTACAATGAGCAGTTCTTC. Full variable domain (rest looked up from reference TRBV9 and TRBJ2-1): DSGVTQTPKHLITATGQRVTLRCSPRSGDLSVYWYQQSLDQGLQFLIQYYNGEERAKGNILERFSAQQFPDLHSELNLSSLELGDSALYFCASNPSGPTYNEQFFGPGTRLTVL.

The rearrangement joins TRBV19 to TRBJ1-5, with a possible D match to TRBD1 (6 bases). The CDR3 is 15 amino acids. Germline V gene data show CDR1 as LNHDA and CDR2 as SQIVND (reference sequence). The V and J ends lost 6 bases and 4 bases respectively, with 16 bases between them. This CDR3 reads CASRSPRGLNQPQHF. The CDR3, as DNA: TGTGCCAGTAGGTCTCCCAGGGGCCTTAATCAGCCCCAGCATTTT.